This T cell receptor (beta chain) was recovered during a study of human T cells and chemical hapten exposure. Study-level background: Patients, a majority of them female, were diagnosed with alopecia areata, totalis or universalis.

TCRdb analysed the RACE reads with MiXCR anew, one entry per CDR3 protein. Of some 300,000 distinct CDR3 sequences detected, around 5.5% appear once; the ten largest clones hold less than 9%. This clonotype was detected ten times or more. The germline gives CDR1 ENHRY, CDR2 SYGVKD. The length of the CDR3 is 18 residues. Unmatched junction bases numbered 12, after V lost 4 bases and J lost 0 bases. Time point meaning: pre-sensitization, week 0. As for treatment: therapeutic diphenylcyclopropenone sensitization with weekly scalp DPC. The chain recombines TRBV10-3 with TRBJ2-1; 7 nucleotides align to TRBD2. This specimen was whole blood, taken in connection with sensitization to the hapten diphenylcyclopropenone (DPC). The clonotype was recovered from a woman between 18 and 29 years old with alopecia areata. Some clones in this sample may be carry-over from other donors' samples. CDR3 bases: TGTGCCATCAGTGCTGGAGGGCTAGCGGTCCCCTCCTACAATGAGCAGTTCTTC. Protein product: CAISAGGLAVPSYNEQFF.